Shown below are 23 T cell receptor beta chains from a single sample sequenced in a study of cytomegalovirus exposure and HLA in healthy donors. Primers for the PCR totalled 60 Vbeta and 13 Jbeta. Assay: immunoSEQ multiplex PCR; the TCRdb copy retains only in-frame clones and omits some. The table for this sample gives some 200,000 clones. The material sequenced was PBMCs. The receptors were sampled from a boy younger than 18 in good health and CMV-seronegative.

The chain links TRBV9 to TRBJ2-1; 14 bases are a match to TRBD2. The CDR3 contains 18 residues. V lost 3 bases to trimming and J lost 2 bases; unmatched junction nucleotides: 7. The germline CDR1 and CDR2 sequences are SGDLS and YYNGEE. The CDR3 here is CASSDGLAGGLTYNEQFF. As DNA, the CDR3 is TGTGCCAGCAGCGACGGACTAGCGGGGGGTCTAACCTACAATGAGCAGTTCTTC. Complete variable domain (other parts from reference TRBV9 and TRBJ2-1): DSGVTQTPKHLITATGQRVTLRCSPRSGDLSVYWYQQSLDQGLQFLIQYYNGEERAKGNILERFSAQQFPDLHSELNLSSLELGDSALYFCASSDGLAGGLTYNEQFFGPGTRLTVL.

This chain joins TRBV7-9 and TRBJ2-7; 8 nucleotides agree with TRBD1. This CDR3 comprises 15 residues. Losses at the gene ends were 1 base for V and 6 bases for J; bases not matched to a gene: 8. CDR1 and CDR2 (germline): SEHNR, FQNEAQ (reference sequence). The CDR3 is CASSLERGTGSEQYF. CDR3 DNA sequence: TGTGCCAGCAGCTTAGAGAGGGGGACAGGATCCGAGCAGTACTTC.

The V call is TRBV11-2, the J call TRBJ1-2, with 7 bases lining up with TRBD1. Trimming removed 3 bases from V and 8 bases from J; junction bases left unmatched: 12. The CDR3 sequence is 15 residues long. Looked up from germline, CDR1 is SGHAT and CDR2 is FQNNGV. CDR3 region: CASSFSRTGHRGYTF. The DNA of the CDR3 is TGTGCCAGCAGCTTCTCTCGGACAGGCCACCGGGGCTACACCTTC.

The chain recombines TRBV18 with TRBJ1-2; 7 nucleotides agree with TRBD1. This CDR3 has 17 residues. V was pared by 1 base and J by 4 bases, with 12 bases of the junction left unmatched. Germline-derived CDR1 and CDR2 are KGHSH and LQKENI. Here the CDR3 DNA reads TGTGCCAGCTCACCACGACAGGGAGAAGGCTCTAGCTATGGCTACACCTTC. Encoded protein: CASSPRQGEGSSYGYTF. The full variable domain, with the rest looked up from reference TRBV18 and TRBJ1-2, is NAGVMQNPRHLVRRRGQEARLRCSPMKGHSHVYWYRQLPEEGLKFMVYLQKENIIDESGMPKERFSAEFPKEGPSILRIQQVVRGDSAAYFCASSPRQGEGSSYGYTFGSGTRLTVV.

CDR3 sequence reads: CASSFSQGTMNTEAFF. The CDR3 DNA reads as TGCGCCAGCAGCTTCTCGCAGGGAACGATGAACACTGAAGCTTTCTTT. The V gene is TRBV5-1, the J gene TRBJ1-1; weak D call: TRBD1 (5 bases). V lost 2 bases, J lost 0 bases, and 14 bases lay in between. Germline CDR1 reads SGHRS; CDR2 reads YFSETQ. This CDR3 region has 16 residues.

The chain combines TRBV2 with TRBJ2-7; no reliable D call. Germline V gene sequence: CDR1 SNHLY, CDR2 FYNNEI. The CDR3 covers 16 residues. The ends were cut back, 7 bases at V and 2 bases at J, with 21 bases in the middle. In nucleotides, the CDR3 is TGTGCCAGCACCCCCACCTCTACTCCCCTTACCTACGAGCAGTACTTC. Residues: CASTPTSTPLTYEQYF.

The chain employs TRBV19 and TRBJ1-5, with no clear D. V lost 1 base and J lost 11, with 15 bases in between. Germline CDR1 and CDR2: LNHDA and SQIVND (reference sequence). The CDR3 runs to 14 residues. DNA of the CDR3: TGTGCCAGTAGTATAGGAGCAGGATCAATGGCCCAGCATTTT. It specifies CASSIGAGSMAQHF.

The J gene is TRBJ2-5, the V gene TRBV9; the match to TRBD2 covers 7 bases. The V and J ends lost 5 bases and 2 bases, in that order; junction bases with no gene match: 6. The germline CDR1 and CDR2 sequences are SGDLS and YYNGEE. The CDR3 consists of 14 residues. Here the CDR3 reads CASSLGTTQETQYF. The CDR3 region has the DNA TGTGCCAGCAGTCTCGGGACTACACAAGAGACCCAGTACTTC.

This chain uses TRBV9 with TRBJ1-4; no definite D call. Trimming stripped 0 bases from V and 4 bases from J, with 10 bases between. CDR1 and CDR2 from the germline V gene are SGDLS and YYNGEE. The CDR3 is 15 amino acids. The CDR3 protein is CASSVGPASNEKLFF. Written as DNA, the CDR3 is TGTGCCAGCAGCGTAGGGCCCGCAAGTAATGAAAAACTGTTTTTT.

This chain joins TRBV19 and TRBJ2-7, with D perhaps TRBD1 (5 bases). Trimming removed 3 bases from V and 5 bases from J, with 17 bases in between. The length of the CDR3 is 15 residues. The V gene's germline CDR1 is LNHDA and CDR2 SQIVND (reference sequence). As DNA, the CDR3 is TGTGCCAGTAGTATCACATGGGCAGGGCCTAACGAGCAGTACTTC. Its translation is CASSITWAGPNEQYF.

The CDR3 region has the DNA TGTGCCAGCCTTCAGGACAGATATCAGCCCCAGCATTTT. This translates into CASLQDRYQPQHF. This chain uses TRBV6-6 with TRBJ1-5, with D maybe TRBD1 (6 bases). Germline-derived CDR1 and CDR2 are MNHNY and SVGAGI (reference sequence). With 8 bases removed from V and 5 bases from J, the gap between germline ends came to 13 bases. This CDR3 comprises 13 residues.

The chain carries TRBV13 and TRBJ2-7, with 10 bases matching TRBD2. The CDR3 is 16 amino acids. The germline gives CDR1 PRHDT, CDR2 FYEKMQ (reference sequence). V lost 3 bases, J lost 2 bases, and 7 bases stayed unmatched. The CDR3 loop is CASSFHLAGVPYEQYF. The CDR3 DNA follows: TGTGCCAGCAGCTTCCACCTAGCGGGGGTTCCCTACGAGCAGTACTTC. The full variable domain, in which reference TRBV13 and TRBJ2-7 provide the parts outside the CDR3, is AAGVIQSPRHLIKEKRETATLKCYPIPRHDTVYWYQQGPGQDPQFLISFYEKMQSDKGSIPDRFSAQQFSDYHSELNMSSLELGDSALYFCASSFHLAGVPYEQYFGPGTRLTVT.

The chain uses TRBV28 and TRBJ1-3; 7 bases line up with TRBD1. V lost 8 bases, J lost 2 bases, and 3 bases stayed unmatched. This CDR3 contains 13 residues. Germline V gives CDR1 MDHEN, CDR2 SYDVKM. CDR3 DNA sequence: TGTGCCAGCGTAACAGGGGCTGGAAACACCATATATTTT. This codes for CASVTGAGNTIYF.

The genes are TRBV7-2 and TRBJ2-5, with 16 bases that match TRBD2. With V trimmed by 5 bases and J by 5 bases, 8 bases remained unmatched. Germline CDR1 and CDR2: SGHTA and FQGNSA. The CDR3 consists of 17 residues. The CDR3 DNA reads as TGTGCCAGCAGCCTCGCGGGACTAGCGGGGGGGCAGGAGACCCAGTACTTC. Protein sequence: CASSLAGLAGGQETQYF.

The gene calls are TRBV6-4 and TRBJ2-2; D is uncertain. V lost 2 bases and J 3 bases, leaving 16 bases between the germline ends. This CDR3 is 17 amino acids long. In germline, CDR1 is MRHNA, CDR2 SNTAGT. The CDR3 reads CASSDGSRQDDTGELFF. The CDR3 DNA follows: TGTGCCAGCAGTGACGGCTCTCGGCAGGATGACACCGGGGAGCTGTTTTTT.

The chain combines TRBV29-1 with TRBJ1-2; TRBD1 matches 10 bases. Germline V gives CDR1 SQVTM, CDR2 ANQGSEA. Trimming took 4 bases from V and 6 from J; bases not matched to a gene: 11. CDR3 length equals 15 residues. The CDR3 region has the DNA TGCAGCGTTGGACAGGGGGCTAGGTCAGTGGATGGCTACACCTTC. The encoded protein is CSVGQGARSVDGYTF.

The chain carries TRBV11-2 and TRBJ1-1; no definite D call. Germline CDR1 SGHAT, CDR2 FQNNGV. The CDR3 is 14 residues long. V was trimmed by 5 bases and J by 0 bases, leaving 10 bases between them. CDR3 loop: CASSLMTLNTEAFF. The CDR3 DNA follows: TGTGCCAGCAGCCTCATGACATTGAACACTGAAGCTTTCTTT.

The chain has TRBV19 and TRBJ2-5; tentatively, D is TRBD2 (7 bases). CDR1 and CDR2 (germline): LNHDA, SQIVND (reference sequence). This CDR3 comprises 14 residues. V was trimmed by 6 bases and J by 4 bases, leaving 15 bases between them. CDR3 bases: TGTGCCAGTAGGCCCTTTGGGGGGGCAGAGACCCAGTACTTC. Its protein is CASRPFGGAETQYF.

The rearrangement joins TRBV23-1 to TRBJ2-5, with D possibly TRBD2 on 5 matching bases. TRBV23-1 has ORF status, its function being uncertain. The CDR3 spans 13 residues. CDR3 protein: CAATNPIQETQYF. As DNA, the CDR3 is TGCGCGGCGACTAACCCCATCCAAGAGACCCAGTACTTC.

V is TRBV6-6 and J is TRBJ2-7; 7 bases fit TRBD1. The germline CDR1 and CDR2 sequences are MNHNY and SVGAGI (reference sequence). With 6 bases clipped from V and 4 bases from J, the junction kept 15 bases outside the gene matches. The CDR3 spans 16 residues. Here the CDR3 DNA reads TGTGCCAGCAGACGAGGGACAGCCTCATCGGGGTACGAGCAGTACTTC. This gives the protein CASRRGTASSGYEQYF.

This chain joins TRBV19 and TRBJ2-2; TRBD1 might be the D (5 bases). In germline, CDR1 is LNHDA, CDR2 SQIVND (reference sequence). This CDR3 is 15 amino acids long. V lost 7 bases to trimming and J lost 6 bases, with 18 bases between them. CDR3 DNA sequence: TGTGCCAGTATGTTCGGCAGGGTAGGGGCCGGGGAGCTGTTTTTT. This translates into CASMFGRVGAGELFF.

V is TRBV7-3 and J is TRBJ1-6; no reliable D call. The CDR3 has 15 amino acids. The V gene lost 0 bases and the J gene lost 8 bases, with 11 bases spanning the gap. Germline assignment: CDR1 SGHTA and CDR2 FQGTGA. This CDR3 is CASSLTRGPDSPLHF. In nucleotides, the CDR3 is TGTGCCAGCAGCTTAACCCGAGGGCCTGATTCACCCCTCCACTTT.

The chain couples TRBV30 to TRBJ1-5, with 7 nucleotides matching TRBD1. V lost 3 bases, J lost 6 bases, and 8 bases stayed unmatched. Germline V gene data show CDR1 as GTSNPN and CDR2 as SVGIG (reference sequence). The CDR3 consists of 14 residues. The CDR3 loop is CAWSADRAGQPQHF. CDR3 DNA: TGTGCCTGGAGCGCCGACAGGGCGGGTCAGCCCCAGCATTTT.